These T cell receptor beta chains were read from a single sample in a study of response to subunit inactivated influenza vaccine. TCRdb independently ran MiXCR on the RT-PCR reads; one entry per CDR3 protein. Here the sample spans 450,000 to 700,000 distinct CDR3 sequences, 11% to 15% being singletons. The sequencing here drew on PBMCs from blood, taken roughly 12 days after vaccination. These receptors were taken from a man aged 45 to 65 who received an inactivated influenza vaccine. Each CDR3 is given with its conserved first and last residue. Each record gives: D gene, V gene, clone size, J gene, CDR3 DNA, CDR3 protein. The D gene is left open where the match is weak. The listing skips clone size in some rows; elsewhere it reads once, few, many or a size class.

NA	TRBV29-1	NA	TRBJ2-5	TGCAGCGTTGAAGTAAACCCCGGGATGTTGGACCCAGAGACCCAGTACTTC	CSVEVNPGMLDPETQYF
TRBD1	TRBV6-1	few	TRBJ2-1	TGTGCCAGCAACAAGGACAGGGTGAGCTCCTACAATGAGCAGTTCTTC	CASNKDRVSSYNEQFF
NA	TRBV29-1	NA	TRBJ2-1	TGCAGCGTTGAGGGACGACCAGAGGGGGATAGAAATGAGCAGTTCTTC	CSVEGRPEGDRNEQFF
NA	TRBV7-2	many	TRBJ1-6	TGTGCCAGCAGCTTATTGGCTCGGGGGGCTAAGTCACCCCTCCACTTT	CASSLLARGAKSPLHF
NA	TRBV7-2	few	TRBJ2-3	TGTGCCAGCAGCTTAGCGGACAGATCCACGCAGTATTTT	CASSLADRSTQYF
NA	TRBV28	few	TRBJ1-1	TGTGCCAGCAGTTGGACAGTGTCGAACACTGAAGCTTTCTTT	CASSWTVSNTEAFF
NA	TRBV15	few	TRBJ1-5	TGTGCCACCAGCAGGGACGGAAATAGCAATCAGCCCCAGCATTTT	CATSRDGNSNQPQHF
NA	TRBV5-5	NA	TRBJ2-3	TGTGCCAGCAGCTCGGACGGCCTTGGGACAGATACGCAGTATTTT	CASSSDGLGTDTQYF
TRBD1	TRBV7-3	few	TRBJ2-5	TGTGCCAGCAGCCGCGGGACAGGGTTAAAAGAGACCCAGTACTTC	CASSRGTGLKETQYF
NA	TRBV20-1	once	TRBJ2-3	TGCAGTGCTAAAGGACCCTGGACGATCCCTAGCACAGATACGCAGTATTTT	CSAKGPWTIPSTDTQYF
NA	TRBV7-9	NA	TRBJ1-3	TGTGCCAGCAGCTCAGACCCCGCGGGGACCATATATTTT	CASSSDPAGTIYF
TRBD2	TRBV7-2	few	TRBJ2-5	TGTGCCAGCAGCACGAGGACTAGCGGCCAAGAGACCCAGTACTTC	CASSTRTSGQETQYF
NA	TRBV29-1	few	TRBJ2-7	TGCAGCTCCCGGGCAGGGAACCCTCCCGAGCAGTACTTC	CSSRAGNPPEQYF